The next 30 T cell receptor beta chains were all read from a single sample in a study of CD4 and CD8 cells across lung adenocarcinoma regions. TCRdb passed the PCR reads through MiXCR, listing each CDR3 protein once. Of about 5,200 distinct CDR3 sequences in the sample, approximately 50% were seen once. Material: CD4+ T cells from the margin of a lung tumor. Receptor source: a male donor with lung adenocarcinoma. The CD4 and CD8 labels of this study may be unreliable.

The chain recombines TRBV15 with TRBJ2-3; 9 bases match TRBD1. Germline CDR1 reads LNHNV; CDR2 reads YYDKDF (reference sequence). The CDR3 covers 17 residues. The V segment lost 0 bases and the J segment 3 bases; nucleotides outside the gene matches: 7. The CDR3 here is CATSRDGRGQGTDTQYF. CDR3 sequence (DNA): TGTGCCACCAGCAGAGATGGGAGGGGACAGGGAACAGATACGCAGTATTTT.

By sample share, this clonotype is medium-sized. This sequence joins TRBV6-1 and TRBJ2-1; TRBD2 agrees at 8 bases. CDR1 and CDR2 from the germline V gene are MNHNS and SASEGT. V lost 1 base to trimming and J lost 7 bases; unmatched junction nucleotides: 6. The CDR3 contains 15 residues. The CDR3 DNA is TGTGCCAGCAGTGAAGTAGCGGGAAATGAAAATGAGCAGTTCTTC. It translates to CASSEVAGNENEQFF.

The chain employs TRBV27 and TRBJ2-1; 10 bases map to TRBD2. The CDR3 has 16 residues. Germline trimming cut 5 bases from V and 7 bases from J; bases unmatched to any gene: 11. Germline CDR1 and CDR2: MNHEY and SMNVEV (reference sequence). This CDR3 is CASSALSGRGGNEQFF. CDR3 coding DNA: TGTGCCAGCAGTGCCCTCAGCGGGAGGGGTGGGAATGAGCAGTTCTTC.

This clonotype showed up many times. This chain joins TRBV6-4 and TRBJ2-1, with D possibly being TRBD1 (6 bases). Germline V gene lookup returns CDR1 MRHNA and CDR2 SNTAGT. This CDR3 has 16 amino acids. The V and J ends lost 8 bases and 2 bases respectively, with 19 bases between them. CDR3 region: CASQGSRNRAYNEQFF. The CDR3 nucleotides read TGTGCCAGCCAGGGGTCTCGGAATAGGGCCTACAATGAGCAGTTCTTC.

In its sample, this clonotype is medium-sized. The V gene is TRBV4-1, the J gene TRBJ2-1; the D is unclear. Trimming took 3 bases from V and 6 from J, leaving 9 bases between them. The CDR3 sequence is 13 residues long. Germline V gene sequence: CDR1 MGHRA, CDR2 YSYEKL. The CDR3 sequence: CASSQRVGNEQFF. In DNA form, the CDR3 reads TGCGCCAGCAGCCAGCGTGTTGGCAATGAGCAGTTCTTC.

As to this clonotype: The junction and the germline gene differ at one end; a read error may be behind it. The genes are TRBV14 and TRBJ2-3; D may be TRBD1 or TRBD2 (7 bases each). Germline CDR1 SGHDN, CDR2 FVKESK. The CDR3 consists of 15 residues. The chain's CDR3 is CARGQGGGGQDTQYF. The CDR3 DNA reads TGTGCCAGGGGCCAAGGGGGCGGGGGCCAAGATACCCAGTATTTT.

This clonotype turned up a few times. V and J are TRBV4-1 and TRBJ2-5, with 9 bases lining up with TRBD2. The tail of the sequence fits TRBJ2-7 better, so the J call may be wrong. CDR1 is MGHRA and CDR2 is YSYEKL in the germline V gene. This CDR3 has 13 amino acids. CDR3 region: CASSFSGSYEQYF. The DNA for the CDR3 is TGCGCCAGCAGCTTTAGCGGGAGCTACGAGCAGTACTTC.

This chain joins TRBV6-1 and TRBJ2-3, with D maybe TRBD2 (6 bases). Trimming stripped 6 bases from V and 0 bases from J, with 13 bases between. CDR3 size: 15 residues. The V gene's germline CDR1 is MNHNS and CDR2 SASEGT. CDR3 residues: CASSGGIHSTDTQYF. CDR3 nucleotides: TGTGCCAGCAGCGGCGGGATCCACAGCACAGATACGCAGTATTTT.

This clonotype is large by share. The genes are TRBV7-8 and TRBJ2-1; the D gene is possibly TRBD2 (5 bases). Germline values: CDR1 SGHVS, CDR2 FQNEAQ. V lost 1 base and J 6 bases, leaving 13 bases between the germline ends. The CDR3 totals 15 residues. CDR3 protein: CASSLDYSAINEQFF. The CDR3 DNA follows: TGTGCCAGCAGCTTAGACTATAGCGCTATCAATGAGCAGTTCTTC.

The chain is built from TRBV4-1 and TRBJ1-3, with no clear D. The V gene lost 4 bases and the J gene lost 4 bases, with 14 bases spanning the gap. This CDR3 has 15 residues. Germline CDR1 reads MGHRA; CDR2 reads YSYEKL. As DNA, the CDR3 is TGCGCCAGCAGCCCTTTATTCCGGCTCGGAAACACCATATATTTT. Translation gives CASSPLFRLGNTIYF.

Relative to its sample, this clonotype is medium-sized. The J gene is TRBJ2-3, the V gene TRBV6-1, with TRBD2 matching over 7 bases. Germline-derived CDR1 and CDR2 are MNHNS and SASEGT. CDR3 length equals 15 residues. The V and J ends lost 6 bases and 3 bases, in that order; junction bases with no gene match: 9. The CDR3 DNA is TGTGCCAGCAGGAAAAGCGGGATAGGGACAGATACGCAGTATTTT. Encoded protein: CASRKSGIGTDTQYF.

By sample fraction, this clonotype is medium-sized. This CDR3 is CASTPIGGSGELFF. Here the CDR3 DNA reads TGTGCCAGCACCCCGATCGGGGGGTCCGGGGAGCTGTTTTTT. The chain has TRBV7-2 and TRBJ2-2; TRBD2 matches at 7 bases. Germline CDR1 reads SGHTA; CDR2 reads FQGNSA. V lost 7 bases and J lost 6; bases outside the gene matches: 8. The CDR3 contains 14 residues.

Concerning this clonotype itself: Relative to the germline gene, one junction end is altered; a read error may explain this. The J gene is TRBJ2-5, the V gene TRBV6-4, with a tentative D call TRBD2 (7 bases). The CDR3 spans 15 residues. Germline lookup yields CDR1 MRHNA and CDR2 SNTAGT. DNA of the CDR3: TGTGGCGGGGGTGACGGGGGCGGGGGCGAAGATACCCAGTATTTC. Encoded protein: CGGGDGGGGEDTQYF.

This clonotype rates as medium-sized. Here the CDR3 reads CASSVSPPAYNEQFF. CDR3 coding DNA: TGTGCCAGCAGTGTGAGCCCGCCGGCCTACAATGAGCAGTTCTTC. V usage is TRBV6-1 and J usage is TRBJ2-1, with D unclear. CDR3 length: 15 residues. V was pared by 4 bases and J by 2 bases, with 12 bases between. From germline, CDR1 is MNHNS and CDR2 SASEGT.

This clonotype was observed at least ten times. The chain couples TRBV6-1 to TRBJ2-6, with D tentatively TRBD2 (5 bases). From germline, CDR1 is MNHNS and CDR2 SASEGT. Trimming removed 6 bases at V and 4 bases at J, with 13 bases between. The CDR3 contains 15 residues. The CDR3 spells CASSLSVAGANVLTF. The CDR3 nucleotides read TGTGCCAGCAGCCTCTCGGTAGCGGGGGCCAACGTCCTGACTTTC.

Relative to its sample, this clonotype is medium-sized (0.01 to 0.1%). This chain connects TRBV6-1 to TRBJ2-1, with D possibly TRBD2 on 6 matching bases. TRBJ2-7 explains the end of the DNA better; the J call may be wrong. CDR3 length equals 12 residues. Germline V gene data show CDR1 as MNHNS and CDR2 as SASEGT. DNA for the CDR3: TGTGCCAGCAGTAAGCGGGTTTACGAGCAGTACTTC. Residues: CASSKRVYEQYF.

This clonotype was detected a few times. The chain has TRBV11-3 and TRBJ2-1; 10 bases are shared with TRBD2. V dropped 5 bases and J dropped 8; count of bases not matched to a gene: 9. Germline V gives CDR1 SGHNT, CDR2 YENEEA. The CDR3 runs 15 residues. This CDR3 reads CASSHLAGVSDEQFF. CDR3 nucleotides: TGTGCCAGCAGCCACCTAGCGGGAGTTTCGGATGAGCAGTTCTTC.

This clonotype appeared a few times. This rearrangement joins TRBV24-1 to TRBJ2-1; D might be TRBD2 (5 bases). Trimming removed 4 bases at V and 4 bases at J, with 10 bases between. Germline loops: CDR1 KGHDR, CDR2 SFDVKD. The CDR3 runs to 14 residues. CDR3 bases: TGTGCCACCAGTGACCGGGAAGTTTACAATGAGCAGTTCTTC. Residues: CATSDREVYNEQFF.

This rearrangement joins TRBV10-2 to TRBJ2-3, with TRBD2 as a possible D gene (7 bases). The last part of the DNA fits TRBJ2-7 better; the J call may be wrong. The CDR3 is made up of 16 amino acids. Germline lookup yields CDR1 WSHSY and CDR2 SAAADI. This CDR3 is CASGGIGGGDKDTQYF. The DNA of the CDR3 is TGCGCCAGCGGGGGGATAGGGGGGGGCGACAAAGATACGCAGTACTTC.

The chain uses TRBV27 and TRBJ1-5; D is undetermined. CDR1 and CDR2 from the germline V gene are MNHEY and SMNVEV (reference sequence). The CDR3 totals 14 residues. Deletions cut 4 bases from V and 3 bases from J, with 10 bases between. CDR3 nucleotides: TGTGCCAGCAGTTCGGACGGATACAATCAGCCCCAGCATTTT. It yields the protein CASSSDGYNQPQHF.

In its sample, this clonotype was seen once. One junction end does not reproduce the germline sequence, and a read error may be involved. The chain's CDR3 is CASSPRPSGITGRNEQYF. CDR3 nucleotides: TGTGCTAGCAGCCCGAGGCCTAGCGGGATAACGGGGAGGAATGAGCAGTACTTC. The chain is built from TRBV7-7 and TRBJ2-5; TRBD2 agrees at 9 bases. CDR3 length equals 18 residues. Germline assignment: CDR1 SSHAT and CDR2 FNYEAQ (reference sequence).

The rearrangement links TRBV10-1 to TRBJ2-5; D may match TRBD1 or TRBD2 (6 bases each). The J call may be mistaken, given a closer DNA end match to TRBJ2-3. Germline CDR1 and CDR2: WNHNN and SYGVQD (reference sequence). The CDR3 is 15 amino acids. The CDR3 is CARGEGGRDQETQYF. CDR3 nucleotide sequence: TGCGCCAGGGGTGAGGGGGGACGAGACCAAGAGACGCAGTATTTT.

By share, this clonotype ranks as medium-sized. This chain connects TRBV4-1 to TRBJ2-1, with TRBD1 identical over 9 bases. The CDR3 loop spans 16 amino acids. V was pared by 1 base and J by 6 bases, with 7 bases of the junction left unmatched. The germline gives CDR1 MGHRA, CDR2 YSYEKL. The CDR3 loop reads CASSQVRWTGVNEQFF. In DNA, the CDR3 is TGCGCCAGCAGCCAAGTCAGATGGACAGGGGTCAATGAGCAGTTCTTC.

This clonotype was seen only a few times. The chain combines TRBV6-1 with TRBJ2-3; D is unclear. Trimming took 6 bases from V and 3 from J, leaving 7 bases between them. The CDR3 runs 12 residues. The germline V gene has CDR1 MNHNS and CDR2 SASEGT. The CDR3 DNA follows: TGTGCCAGCAGCCTGAGAACAGATACGCAGTATTTT. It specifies CASSLRTDTQYF.

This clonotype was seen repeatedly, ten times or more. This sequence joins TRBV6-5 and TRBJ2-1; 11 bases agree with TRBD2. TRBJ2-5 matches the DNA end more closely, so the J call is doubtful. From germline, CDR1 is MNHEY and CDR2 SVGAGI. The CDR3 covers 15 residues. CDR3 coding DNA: TGTGCCAGCAGTTTTGCACTAGCGGGAGTAGAGACCCAGTACTTC. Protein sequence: CASSFALAGVETQYF.

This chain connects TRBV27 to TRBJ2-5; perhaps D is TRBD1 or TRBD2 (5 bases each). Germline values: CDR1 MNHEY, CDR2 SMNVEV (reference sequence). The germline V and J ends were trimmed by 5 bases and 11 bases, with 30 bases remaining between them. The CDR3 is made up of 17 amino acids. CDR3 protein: CASSPGRRGCEKDTQYF. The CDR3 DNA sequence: TGTGCCAGCAGTCCGGGGCGCCGAGGTTGTGAGAAAGATACGCAGTACTTC.

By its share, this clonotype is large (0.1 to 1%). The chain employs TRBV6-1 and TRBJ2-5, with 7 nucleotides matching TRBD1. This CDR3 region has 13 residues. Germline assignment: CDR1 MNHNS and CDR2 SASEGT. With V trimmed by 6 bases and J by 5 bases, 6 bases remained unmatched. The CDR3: CASRQGSAETQYF. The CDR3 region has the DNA TGTGCCAGCAGACAGGGGAGCGCGGAGACCCAGTACTTC.

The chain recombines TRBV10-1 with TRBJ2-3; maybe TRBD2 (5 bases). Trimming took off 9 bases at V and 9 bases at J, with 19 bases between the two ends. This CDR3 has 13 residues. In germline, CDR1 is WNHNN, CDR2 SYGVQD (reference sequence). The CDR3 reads CARSSGGKNTQYF. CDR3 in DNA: TGCGCCAGGAGTTCAGGAGGCAAAAACACGCAGTATTTT.

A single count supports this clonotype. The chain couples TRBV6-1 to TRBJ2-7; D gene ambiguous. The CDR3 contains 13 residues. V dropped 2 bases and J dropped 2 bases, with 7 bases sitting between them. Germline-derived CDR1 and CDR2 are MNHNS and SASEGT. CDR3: CASSEHDAYEQYF. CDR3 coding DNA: TGTGCCAGCAGTGAACATGATGCCTACGAGCAGTACTTC.

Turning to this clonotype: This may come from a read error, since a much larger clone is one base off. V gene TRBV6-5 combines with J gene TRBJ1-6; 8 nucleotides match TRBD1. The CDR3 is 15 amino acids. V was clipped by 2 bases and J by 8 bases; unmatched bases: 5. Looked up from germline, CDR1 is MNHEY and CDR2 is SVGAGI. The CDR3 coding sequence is TGTGCCAGCAGTTACATGACAGGGGAGGATTCACCCCTCCACTTT. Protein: CASSYMTGEDSPLHF.